Presented here are 27 T cell receptor beta chains from one specimen sequenced in a study of shared T cell receptors in the human thymus. Some clones are missing from TCRdb's copy, which holds only in-frame ones; the method was immunoSEQ multiplex PCR. Of hundreds of thousands of clones listed, 88% are singletons. These data also featured in a second study, about human thymus T cells.

The specimen sequenced was thymocytes. These TCRs come from a boy in the first two years of life with a congenital heart defect.

V usage is TRBV18 and J usage is TRBJ2-7; 8 bases map to TRBD1. The length of the CDR3 is 15 residues. V shed 4 bases, J shed 3 bases, and the junction held 8 bases outside the gene matches. Germline lookup yields CDR1 KGHSH and CDR2 LQKENI. The CDR3 is CASSHKGQGFYEQYF. As DNA, the CDR3 is TGTGCCAGCTCACATAAAGGACAGGGTTTCTACGAGCAGTACTTC.

This sequence joins TRBV25-1 and TRBJ2-5; 7 bases match TRBD1. J was trimmed by 2 bases and V by 6 bases; bases with no gene match: 3. Germline lookup yields CDR1 MGHDK and CDR2 SYGVNS. This CDR3 is 13 amino acids long. DNA for the CDR3: TGTGCCAGCAGAATACAGGGGCAAGAGACCCAGTACTTC. Amino acid sequence: CASRIQGQETQYF.

The rearrangement uses TRBV28 and TRBJ2-1; 9 nucleotides line up with TRBD2. The length of the CDR3 is 15 residues. The germline CDR1 and CDR2 sequences are MDHEN and SYDVKM. Trimming removed 4 bases from V and 5 bases from J; junction bases left unmatched: 6. CDR3 coding DNA: TGTGCCAGCAGTTATCGACTAGCGGCTAACAATGAGCAGTTCTTC. Encoded protein: CASSYRLAANNEQFF.

The chain is built from TRBV10-3 and TRBJ1-5; D might be TRBD1 (5 bases). CDR1 and CDR2 (germline): ENHRY, SYGVKD. There are 20 residues in the CDR3. The V gene lost 3 bases and the J gene lost 0 bases, with 24 bases spanning the gap. Written as DNA, the CDR3 is TGTGCCATCAGTGATGGAGGGTCGGGGCCCCGACCCTATAGCAATCAGCCCCAGCATTTT. It encodes CAISDGGSGPRPYSNQPQHF.

The chain recombines TRBV5-6 with TRBJ2-2; weak D call: TRBD1 (6 bases). Trimming left V 2 bases short and J 0 bases short, with 8 bases between. There are 15 residues in the CDR3. In germline, CDR1 is SGHDT, CDR2 YYEEEE. The CDR3 region has the DNA TGTGCCAGCAGCTTATCAGGGGCGAACACCGGGGAGCTGTTTTTT. Its protein product is CASSLSGANTGELFF.

V is TRBV27 and J is TRBJ2-7; D gene ambiguous. With 10 bases removed from V and 1 base from J, the gap between germline ends came to 17 bases. Germline values: CDR1 MNHEY, CDR2 SMNVEV (reference sequence). The length of the CDR3 is 14 residues. The CDR3 loop reads CATVPDFPSYEQYF. The DNA of the CDR3 is TGTGCCACCGTACCTGACTTTCCTTCCTACGAGCAGTACTTC.

The table lists this clone with a count of one. The chain employs TRBV11-2 and TRBJ1-4; 8 bases are a match to TRBD1. Germline CDR1 is SGHAT and CDR2 is FQNNGV. The J segment lost 8 bases and the V segment lost 4 bases, leaving 9 bases of the junction unmatched. The CDR3 loop spans 15 amino acids. The CDR3: CASSSETGEAEKLFF. As DNA, the CDR3 is TGTGCCAGCAGCTCAGAGACAGGGGAGGCGGAAAAACTGTTTTTT.

The chain combines TRBV27 with TRBJ2-3; 13 nucleotides align to TRBD2. CDR1 and CDR2 (germline): MNHEY, SMNVEV (reference sequence). V trimming: 5 bases; J trimming: 2 bases; junction bases outside the gene matches: 4. The CDR3 consists of 16 residues. DNA of the CDR3: TGTGCCAGCAGTCGGGGACTAGCGGGGTCCACAGATACGCAGTATTTT. Its translation: CASSRGLAGSTDTQYF.

The V call is TRBV6-1, the J call TRBJ2-7; 7 positions agree with TRBD1. The CDR3 is 15 residues long. CDR1 is MNHNS and CDR2 is SASEGT in the germline V gene. Trimming took 10 bases from V and 0 from J; bases not matched to a gene: 12. The CDR3 loop is CAISGSRDSSYEQYF. CDR3 DNA sequence: TGTGCCATTTCGGGGTCTCGGGACAGCTCCTACGAGCAGTACTTC.

This chain connects TRBV11-3 to TRBJ2-7; TRBD2 is a possible D gene (5 bases). Germline V gene data show CDR1 as SGHNT and CDR2 as YENEEA. V lost 4 bases to trimming and J lost 4 bases, with 5 bases between them. The CDR3 runs to 11 residues. For the CDR3, the DNA is TGTGCCAGCAGCTCGGGGTACGAGCAGTACTTC. Its protein product is CASSSGYEQYF.

The chain joins TRBV29-1 to TRBJ1-2, with 7 bases identical to TRBD1. The CDR3 runs 14 residues. Germline V gene lookup returns CDR1 SQVTM and CDR2 ANQGSEA. V dropped 6 bases and J dropped 6; count of bases not matched to a gene: 13. The CDR3 DNA reads as TGCAGCGTCCGGAATTTACAGGGGAAGGATGGCTACACCTTC. This translates into CSVRNLQGKDGYTF.

The V gene is TRBV11-2, the J gene TRBJ2-7, with 14 positions matching TRBD2. The trim removed 6 bases at V and 0 bases at J, leaving 10 bases unmatched. The CDR3 has 18 amino acids. Germline-derived CDR1 and CDR2 are SGHAT and FQNNGV. CDR3 residues: CASSRLAGGGACSYEQYF. CDR3 DNA sequence: TGTGCCAGCAGTCGACTAGCGGGAGGGGGGGCCTGCTCCTACGAGCAGTACTTC.

The chain employs TRBV27 and TRBJ1-1, with a weak D call TRBD1 (5 bases). The germline CDR1 and CDR2 sequences are MNHEY and SMNVEV (reference sequence). The germline V and J ends were trimmed by 5 bases and 1 base, with 17 bases remaining between them. This CDR3 spans 16 amino acids. This CDR3 is CASSTRRRTPNTEAFF. In DNA, the CDR3 is TGTGCCAGCAGTACCCGTCGACGGACACCGAACACTGAAGCTTTCTTT.

The chain combines TRBV6-1 with TRBJ2-5; TRBD2 aligns across 13 bases. Germline V gene sequence: CDR1 MNHNS, CDR2 SASEGT. This CDR3 has 17 residues. Unmatched junction bases numbered 6, after V lost 3 bases and J lost 2 bases. As DNA, the CDR3 is TGTGCCAGCAGTGACCCACTAGCGGGAGGGACTCAAGAGACCCAGTACTTC. This encodes CASSDPLAGGTQETQYF.

This rearrangement joins TRBV12-5 to TRBJ2-7, with 14 bases matching TRBD2. Per the germline V gene, CDR1 is LGHNT and CDR2 is FRNRAP. The CDR3 is made up of 19 amino acids. With V trimmed by 2 bases and J by 1 base, 10 bases remained unmatched. The CDR3 bases are TGTGCTAGTGGTTTGTTGTCGGGACTAGCGGGAGCAAGGTCCTACGAGCAGTACTTC. The encoded protein is CASGLLSGLAGARSYEQYF.

The chain employs TRBV6-1 and TRBJ2-7, with a weak D call TRBD2 (6 bases). The germline V and J ends were trimmed by 8 bases and 2 bases, with 13 bases remaining between them. Germline values: CDR1 MNHNS, CDR2 SASEGT. This CDR3 has 13 residues. CDR3 coding DNA: TGTGCCAGCTGGCGGGGAGCCGCCTACGAGCAGTACTTC. Residues: CASWRGAAYEQYF.

The genes are TRBV6-5 and TRBJ2-5; TRBD2 agrees at 7 bases. The CDR3 has 15 residues. Germline V CDR1 and CDR2: MNHEY, SVGAGI. The ends lost 6 bases at V and 3 bases at J; junction bases unmatched: 10. The CDR3 sequence: CASRLGTNREETQYF. For the CDR3, the DNA is TGTGCCAGCAGACTCGGGACTAATCGGGAAGAGACCCAGTACTTC.

The chain couples TRBV5-1 to TRBJ2-3; 11 nucleotides line up with TRBD2. The J segment lost 4 bases and the V segment lost 6 bases, leaving 4 bases of the junction unmatched. Germline-derived CDR1 and CDR2 are SGHRS and YFSETQ. The CDR3 contains 14 residues. The CDR3 spells CASIASGRPDTQYF. The CDR3 coding sequence is TGCGCCAGCATTGCTAGCGGGAGGCCAGATACGCAGTATTTT.

This clone showed up just a few times. The chain links TRBV5-8 to TRBJ2-1, with 9 positions matching TRBD2. From germline, CDR1 is SGHTS and CDR2 YDEGEE. This CDR3 spans 15 amino acids. The junction had 3 bases not matched to a gene; V was cut back by 0 bases and J by 5 bases. The CDR3 sequence is CASSLVPSGNNEQFF. CDR3 in DNA: TGTGCCAGCAGCTTGGTGCCTAGCGGGAACAATGAGCAGTTCTTC. Full variable domain (rest looked up from reference TRBV5-8 and TRBJ2-1): EAGVTQSPTHLIKTRGQQATLRCSPISGHTSVYWYQQALGLGLQFLLWYDEGEERNRGNFPPRFSGRQFPNYSSELNVNALELEDSALYLCASSLVPSGNNEQFFGPGTRLTVL.

The J gene is TRBJ1-1, the V gene TRBV7-8; 7 positions match TRBD1. This CDR3 is built from 14 residues. Germline CDR1 reads SGHVS; CDR2 reads FQNEAQ. V lost 5 bases and J lost 4; bases outside the gene matches: 7. The CDR3 is CASSPDRVVTEAFF. The DNA of the CDR3 is TGTGCCAGCAGCCCCGACAGGGTGGTCACTGAAGCTTTCTTT.

This clone was detected only once. The chain joins TRBV6-1 to TRBJ1-1; 7 nucleotides align to TRBD1. This CDR3 spans 13 amino acids. The germline CDR1 and CDR2 sequences are MNHNS and SASEGT. V shed 7 bases and J 3 bases; nucleotides not matched to a gene: 5. The CDR3 spells CASKGGMDTEAFF. CDR3 DNA sequence: TGTGCCAGCAAAGGGGGCATGGACACTGAAGCTTTCTTT.

This rearrangement joins TRBV9 to TRBJ2-3; possibly TRBD1 for D (6 bases). CDR3 length: 22 amino acids. With 4 bases removed from V and 1 base from J, the gap between germline ends came to 34 bases. The germline V gene encodes CDR1 SGDLS and CDR2 YYNGEE. CDR3 nucleotides: TGTGCCAGCAGCAGACCCCCAGCACACAGGGACCCCACAGATAGGGGCACAGATACGCAGTATTTT. Translating it yields CASSRPPAHRDPTDRGTDTQYF.

V usage is TRBV9 and J usage is TRBJ2-2; tentative D call: TRBD2 (5 bases). Germline loops: CDR1 SGDLS, CDR2 YYNGEE. The CDR3 length is 18 residues. V was pared by 4 bases and J by 2 bases, with 21 bases between. Here the CDR3 reads CASSPLSGQTTNTGELFF. CDR3 sequence (DNA): TGTGCCAGCAGCCCCCTCTCCGGCCAGACTACCAACACCGGGGAGCTGTTTTTT.

This chain joins TRBV10-1 and TRBJ2-2; 9 bases line up with TRBD2. The CDR3 is made up of 22 amino acids. CDR1 and CDR2 from the germline V gene are WNHNN and SYGVQD (reference sequence). Unmatched junction bases numbered 28, after V lost 7 bases and J lost 4 bases. The CDR3 DNA reads TGCGCCAGCACCTACAATCAACTGGACGGGCAGACTAGCGGCAACCTCACCGGGGAGCTGTTTTTT. This sequence encodes CASTYNQLDGQTSGNLTGELFF.

This chain links TRBV7-9 with TRBJ2-1, with 9 bases that match TRBD1. J gave up 0 bases and V 6 bases, and 9 bases lay outside the gene matches. The CDR3 totals 17 residues. Germline CDR1 SEHNR, CDR2 FQNEAQ (reference sequence). The DNA for the CDR3 is TGTGCCAGCAGGCATCCGGGACAGGGTTTCTCCTACAATGAGCAGTTCTTC. Translating it yields CASRHPGQGFSYNEQFF.

The chain is built from TRBV21-1 and TRBJ2-1; the D call of TRBD2 is as the table states it, not checked on the DNA. TRBV21-1 is a documented pseudogene. CDR3 length: 14 amino acids. CDR3 region: CASSTSGRGNEQFF. The CDR3 region has the DNA TGTGCCAGCAGCACCAGCGGGAGAGGGAATGAGCAGTTCTTC.

J is TRBJ2-5 and V is TRBV9; 7 bases agree with TRBD1. The CDR3 consists of 15 residues. Germline V gene data show CDR1 as SGDLS and CDR2 as YYNGEE. The V gene end was trimmed by 4 bases and the J gene end by 5 bases; junction bases not matched to a gene: 11. CDR3 residues: CASSPTTGAEETQYF. CDR3 nucleotides: TGTGCCAGCAGCCCTACCACAGGGGCGGAGGAGACCCAGTACTTC.